This entry lists 24 T cell receptor beta chains sequenced from one sample in a study of shared clonotypes between healthy human individuals. Using immunoSEQ multiplex PCR, the repertoire was profiled, and TCRdb retains in-frame clones only, with some absent. The table records roughly 2.6 million clones, approximately 94% of them present only once. Sequenced material: naive CD4+ T cells sorted from blood. Sample subset: CD45RA+ positively selected. These receptor sequences come from a man aged 18-30 years in good health.

On this clone itself: Other DNA sequences in this sample translate to the same CDR3. The V gene is TRBV28, the J gene TRBJ2-3, with D perhaps TRBD1 (5 bases). Trimming pared 9 bases from V and 0 bases from J, leaving 7 bases between. The germline V gene encodes CDR1 MDHEN and CDR2 SYDVKM. The CDR3 is 12 residues long. Here the CDR3 DNA reads TGTGCCAGTACAGGTAGCACAGATACGCAGTATTTT. Protein product: CASTGSTDTQYF.

Comment on this clone: The junction does not match germline at one end; this may be a read error. The chain is built from TRBV7-7 and TRBJ2-5, with 12 bases matching TRBD2. CDR1 is SSHAT, CDR2 FNYEAQ, per germline (reference sequence). The CDR3 loop spans 20 amino acids. In DNA, the CDR3 is TGTGCTAGCAGCTTAGGTTCGCCGACTAGCGGGGGCCCGAGGGAGAAGACCCAGTACTTC. The encoded protein is CASSLGSPTSGGPREKTQYF.

The V gene is TRBV28, the J gene TRBJ1-2, with D hard to call. Germline-derived CDR1 and CDR2 are MDHEN and SYDVKM. The CDR3 consists of 12 residues. Trimming pared 8 bases from V and 4 bases from J, leaving 11 bases between. CDR3 loop: CASETLGYGYTF. The CDR3 DNA is TGTGCCAGCGAGACCTTGGGCTATGGCTACACCTTC.

V gene TRBV4-1 combines with J gene TRBJ2-3; 14 nucleotides line up with TRBD2. Germline values: CDR1 MGHRA, CDR2 YSYEKL. The trim removed 1 base at V and 9 bases at J, leaving 9 bases unmatched. The CDR3 length is 17 residues. This CDR3 is CASSQAPRTSGGHTQYF. The CDR3 nucleotides read TGCGCCAGCAGCCAAGCCCCGAGGACTAGCGGGGGGCACACGCAGTATTTT.

In the case of this clone: Within the sample, other DNA sequences also encode this same CDR3. The rearrangement uses TRBV7-2 and TRBJ2-3; 11 positions agree with TRBD2. The germline V gene has CDR1 SGHTA and CDR2 FQGNSA. The ends lost 3 bases at V and 1 base at J; junction bases unmatched: 0. The CDR3 spans 15 residues. The DNA for the CDR3 is TGTGCCAGCAGCTTTAGCGGGAGGGGCACAGATACGCAGTATTTT. It yields the protein CASSFSGRGTDTQYF.

The chain is built from TRBV30 and TRBJ1-1; D is undetermined. Germline-derived CDR1 and CDR2 are GTSNPN and SVGIG (reference sequence). CDR3 length equals 13 residues. The V and J ends lost 5 bases and 1 base respectively, with 11 bases between them. The chain's CDR3 is CAWAGLSNTEAFF. In nucleotides, the CDR3 is TGTGCCTGGGCAGGACTGTCGAACACTGAAGCTTTCTTT.

The rearrangement uses TRBV21-1 and TRBJ2-1; TRBD1 was called by the table and not checked on the DNA. TRBV21-1 is a listed pseudogene. CDR3 size: 18 residues. DNA of the CDR3: TGTGCCAGCAGCAAAAGGAAGGAGGGGACAGGGGTTTACAATGAGCAGTTCTTC. Translating gives CASSKRKEGTGVYNEQFF.

This clone was found once. The rearrangement joins TRBV5-4 to TRBJ1-1; maybe TRBD1 (5 bases). V shed 0 bases and J shed 0 bases, with 15 bases lying between them. Germline lookup yields CDR1 SGHNT and CDR2 YYREEE (reference sequence). The CDR3 runs 17 residues. CDR3 loop: CASSLGSGTKMNTEAFF. CDR3 DNA: TGTGCCAGCAGCTTGGGCTCCGGGACCAAGATGAACACTGAAGCTTTCTTT.

This sequence joins TRBV7-3 and TRBJ1-1, with no clear D. V lost 5 bases and J lost 1, with 8 bases in between. CDR1 and CDR2 (germline): SGHTA, FQGTGA. The CDR3 is 13 residues long. The CDR3 region has the DNA TGTGCCAGCAGCATGACACCGAACACTGAAGCTTTCTTT. Its translation: CASSMTPNTEAFF.

CDR3 sequence: CASSSRVQHLTGNTIYF. The DNA for the CDR3 is TGTGCCAGCAGTTCCCGGGTACAGCATCTTACCGGAAACACCATATATTTT. V usage is TRBV27 and J usage is TRBJ1-3; no firm D call. CDR1 MNHEY and CDR2 SMNVEV come from the germline V gene (reference sequence). The CDR3 is made up of 17 amino acids. V was trimmed by 4 bases and J by 4 bases, leaving 20 bases between them.

This clone has a handful of counts. The chain joins TRBV30 to TRBJ2-5; a weak D match, TRBD1 (5 bases). V was pared by 3 bases and J by 4 bases, with 12 bases between. This CDR3 comprises 13 residues. Germline V gene lookup returns CDR1 GTSNPN and CDR2 SVGIG (reference sequence). CDR3 sequence: CAWSMGQAETQYF. CDR3 sequence (DNA): TGTGCCTGGAGCATGGGGCAAGCAGAGACCCAGTACTTC.

The chain couples TRBV5-1 to TRBJ2-7; TRBD2 might be the D (6 bases). Germline V gene data show CDR1 as SGHRS and CDR2 as YFSETQ. V gave up 4 bases and J gave up 2 bases, with 16 bases separating them. This CDR3 has 15 residues. CDR3 nucleotide sequence: TGCGCCAGCAGCCAGTCGAGCGGGCCCCCCTACGAGCAGTACTTC. This encodes CASSQSSGPPYEQYF.

A remark on this clone: Different DNA sequences within this sample yield the same CDR3. This chain uses TRBV6-1 with TRBJ1-6; D perhaps matches TRBD1 (6 bases). V lost 3 bases and J 7 bases, leaving 7 bases between the germline ends. The CDR3 has 13 amino acids. Germline V gives CDR1 MNHNS, CDR2 SASEGT. For the CDR3, the DNA is TGTGCCAGCAGTGACAGGGGAAATTCACCCCTCCACTTT. Translation gives CASSDRGNSPLHF.

The rearrangement joins TRBV7-8 to TRBJ2-1, with unresolved D. The CDR3 length is 13 residues. From germline, CDR1 is SGHVS and CDR2 FQNEAQ. Trimming stripped 1 base from V and 5 bases from J, with 6 bases between. Here the CDR3 reads CASSLVRNNEQFF. Here the CDR3 DNA reads TGTGCCAGCAGCTTAGTCCGAAACAATGAGCAGTTCTTC. The full variable domain, rest sourced from reference TRBV7-8 and TRBJ2-1, is GAGVSQSPRYKVAKRGQDVALRCDPISGHVSLFWYQQALGQGPEFLTYFQNEAQLDKSGLPSDRFFAERPEGSVSTLKIQRTQQEDSAVYLCASSLVRNNEQFFGPGTRLTVL.

J is TRBJ1-5 and V is TRBV10-3; 10 bases are a match to TRBD1. Germline V lookup: CDR1 ENHRY, CDR2 SYGVKD. Trimming took 3 bases from V and 3 from J; bases not matched to a gene: 11. The CDR3 runs to 18 residues. DNA for the CDR3: TGTGCCATCAGTGATAATACCGGGACAGGGGCTTACAATCAGCCCCAGCATTTT. This codes for CAISDNTGTGAYNQPQHF.

This clone was seen only once. This CDR3 is also generated by other DNA sequences in the sample. J is TRBJ2-5 and V is TRBV5-1; 8 positions match TRBD1. Germline V gives CDR1 SGHRS, CDR2 YFSETQ. J gave up 4 bases and V 2 bases, and 7 bases lay outside the gene matches. The CDR3 runs 15 residues. CDR3 amino acids: CASSLSGGALETQYF. The CDR3 nucleotides read TGCGCCAGCAGCTTATCAGGGGGCGCATTAGAGACCCAGTACTTC.

The chain has TRBV5-1 and TRBJ1-1, with 11 bases lining up with TRBD1. There are 17 residues in the CDR3. V gave up 0 bases and J gave up 6 bases; unmatched junction bases: 10. CDR1 SGHRS and CDR2 YFSETQ come from the germline V gene. CDR3 protein: CASSLAGQGEGSAEAFF. The CDR3 DNA reads TGCGCCAGCAGCTTGGCGGGACAGGGGGAGGGCTCTGCTGAAGCTTTCTTT.

A remark on this clone: Other DNA sequences in this specimen translate into the identical CDR3. The chain links TRBV5-1 to TRBJ2-3, with D maybe TRBD2 (7 bases). The CDR3 totals 15 residues. In germline, CDR1 is SGHRS, CDR2 YFSETQ. Trimming took 1 base from V and 1 from J, leaving 10 bases between them. The CDR3 loop is CASSLPGGGTDTQYF. The CDR3 DNA is TGCGCCAGCAGCTTGCCGGGGGGCGGCACAGATACGCAGTATTTT. The variable domain in full, with the rest retrieved from reference TRBV5-1 and TRBJ2-3, is KAGVTQTPRYLIKTRGQQVTLSCSPISGHRSVSWYQQTPGQGLQFLFEYFSETQRNKGNFPGRFSGRQFSNSRSEMNVSTLELGDSALYLCASSLPGGGTDTQYFGPGTRLTVL.

Note on this clone: This same CDR3 is encoded by further DNA sequences in the sample. The rearrangement uses TRBV6-5 and TRBJ2-5, with D possibly called TRBD1 or TRBD2 (5 bases each). This CDR3 region has 12 residues. The V end lost 6 bases, the J end lost 4 bases, and 9 bases lay between the germline ends. Germline lookup yields CDR1 MNHEY and CDR2 SVGAGI. CDR3 sequence: CASSRDGETQYF. The CDR3 coding sequence is TGTGCCAGCAGCCGGGACGGAGAGACCCAGTACTTC.

The CDR3 loop is CASSNLAGLVYEQYF. The DNA of the CDR3 is TGTGCCAGCTCAAATCTAGCGGGATTAGTCTACGAGCAGTACTTC. The gene calls are TRBV18 and TRBJ2-7; 9 bases line up with TRBD2. V was pared by 5 bases and J by 3 bases, with 8 bases of the junction left unmatched. CDR3 size: 15 residues. In germline, CDR1 is KGHSH, CDR2 LQKENI.

The gene calls are TRBV9 and TRBJ2-3; TRBD2 matches 13 bases. CDR1 and CDR2 (germline): SGDLS, YYNGEE. J was trimmed by 1 base and V by 0 bases; bases with no gene match: 8. The length of the CDR3 is 19 residues. This CDR3 reads CASSVVGTSGKFGTDTQYF. Written as DNA, the CDR3 is TGTGCCAGCAGCGTAGTAGGGACTAGCGGGAAATTTGGCACAGATACGCAGTATTTT.

The chain recombines TRBV10-3 with TRBJ1-1; D gene ambiguous. Germline assignment: CDR1 ENHRY and CDR2 SYGVKD. The CDR3 has 13 amino acids. The V end was cut by 4 bases, the J end by 1 base, with 7 bases between. The CDR3 loop reads CAISGWRNTEAFF. As DNA, the CDR3 is TGTGCCATCAGTGGGTGGAGGAACACTGAAGCTTTCTTT.

The CDR3 nucleotides are TGTGCCAGTAGTTCCAGGACTTCAGCCTACGAGCAGTACTTC. The encoded protein is CASSSRTSAYEQYF. V and J are TRBV19 and TRBJ2-7; possible D gene TRBD2, 5 bases. V was shortened by 5 bases and J by 2 bases, with 13 bases between the two germline ends. The CDR3 length is 14 residues. The germline CDR1 and CDR2 sequences are LNHDA and SQIVND (reference sequence).

V usage is TRBV5-1 and J usage is TRBJ2-5; D not resolved. The CDR3 length is 14 residues. Germline CDR1 is SGHRS and CDR2 is YFSETQ. Trimming stripped 9 bases from V and 0 bases from J, with 15 bases between. CDR3 DNA sequence: TGCGCCACCTCAGCCCGCCCGAACCAAGAGACCCAGTACTTC. This translates into CATSARPNQETQYF.